Here is one TCR beta chain with its context. The data were taken from a study of cytomegalovirus exposure and HLA in healthy donors. Deletions cut 5 bases from V and 2 bases from J, with 12 bases between. This CDR3 spans 14 amino acids. CDR1 is SGHAT, CDR2 FQDESV, per germline (reference sequence). The assay was immunoSEQ multiplex PCR, and TCRdb's table has in-frame clones only and misses some. Here the sample spans over 130,000 clones, around 90% being singletons. This receptor was taken from a man between 18 and 35 years old in good health and CMV-seropositive. Sample: PBMCs. The V gene is TRBV11-1, the J gene TRBJ2-5; D remains unclear. CDR3 region: CASSARNSQETQYF. Written as DNA, the CDR3 is TGTGCCAGCAGCGCTCGTAACTCTCAAGAGACCCAGTACTTC.